This TCR beta chain was found in a study of low-dose radiotherapy and immunotherapy resistance in tumors. Study-wide background: A dose of 0.5 Gy per fraction was delivered to Cohort 1 every 2 weeks, for a total of 6.5 Gy. Every two weeks patients got nivolumab 240 mg flat dose, plus ipilimumab 1 mg/kg every six weeks, intravenously.

A roughly 20-cycle PCR with a constant-region primer and V-primer adapter amplified TCRs. mRNA isolates were amplified via in vitro transcription. TCRdb re-derived calls from the reads in MiXCR, one entry per CDR3 protein. In the table there are roughly 48,000 distinct CDR3 sequences, around 33% of which are singletons. Germline V gene sequence: CDR1 SNHLY, CDR2 FYNNEI. This CDR3 contains 15 residues. Trimming took 3 bases from V and 6 from J; bases not matched to a gene: 6. Time point reported: after trial treatment. The treatment here: LDRT plus nivolumab, ipilimumab, low-dose cyclophosphamide and aspirin (RACIN trial). Eligibility required advanced solid tumors lacking tumor-infiltrating lymphocytes.

Source: PBMCs, taken after low-dose radiotherapy plus immunotherapy. The clonotype comes from a male donor with rectosigmoid adenocarcinoma. This chain uses TRBV2 with TRBJ2-1, with 9 bases fitting TRBD2. CDR3 nucleotides: TGTGCCAGCAGTGAGTCTCTAGCGGGGTTCAATGAGCAGTTCTTC. Its translation is CASSESLAGFNEQFF.